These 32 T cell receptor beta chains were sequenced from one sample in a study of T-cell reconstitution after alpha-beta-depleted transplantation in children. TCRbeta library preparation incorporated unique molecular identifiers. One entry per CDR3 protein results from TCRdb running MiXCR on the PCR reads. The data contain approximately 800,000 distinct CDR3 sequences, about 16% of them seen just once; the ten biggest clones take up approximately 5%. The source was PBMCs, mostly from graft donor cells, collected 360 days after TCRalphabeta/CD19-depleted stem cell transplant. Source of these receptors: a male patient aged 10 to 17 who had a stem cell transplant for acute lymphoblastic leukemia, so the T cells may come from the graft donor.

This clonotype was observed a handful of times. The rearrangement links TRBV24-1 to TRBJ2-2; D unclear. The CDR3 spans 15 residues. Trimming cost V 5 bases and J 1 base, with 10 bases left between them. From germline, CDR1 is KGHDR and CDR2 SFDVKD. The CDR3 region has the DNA TGTGCCACCAGTGGTTGGAAGAGGAACACCGGGGAGCTGTTTTTT. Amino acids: CATSGWKRNTGELFF.

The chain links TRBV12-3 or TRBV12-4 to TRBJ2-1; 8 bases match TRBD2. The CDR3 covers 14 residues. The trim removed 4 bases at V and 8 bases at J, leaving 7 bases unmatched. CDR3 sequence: CASSSPGTRDEQFF. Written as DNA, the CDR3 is TGTGCCAGCAGTTCGCCCGGGACTAGGGATGAGCAGTTCTTC.

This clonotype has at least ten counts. The CDR3 bases are TGTGCCACCAGCAGAGATCCAGGGGGCTTGGCAGATACGCAGTATTTT. As protein: CATSRDPGGLADTQYF. The rearrangement uses TRBV15 and TRBJ2-3; 8 bases map to TRBD1. CDR3 length: 16 amino acids. The ends lost 0 bases at V and 4 bases at J; junction bases unmatched: 6. Germline values: CDR1 LNHNV, CDR2 YYDKDF (reference sequence).

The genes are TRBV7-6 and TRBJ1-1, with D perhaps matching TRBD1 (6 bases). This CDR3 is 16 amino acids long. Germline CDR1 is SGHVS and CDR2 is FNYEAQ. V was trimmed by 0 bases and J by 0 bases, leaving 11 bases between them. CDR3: CASSLAGGGMNTEAFF. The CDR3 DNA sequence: TGTGCCAGCAGCTTAGCAGGGGGAGGCATGAACACTGAAGCTTTCTTT.

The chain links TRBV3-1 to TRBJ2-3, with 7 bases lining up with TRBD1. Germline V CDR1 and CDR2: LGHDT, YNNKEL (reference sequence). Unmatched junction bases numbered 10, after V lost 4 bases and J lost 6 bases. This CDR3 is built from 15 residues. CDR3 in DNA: TGTGCCAGCAGCCCCTACAGGGGACGTGGGGATACGCAGTATTTT. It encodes CASSPYRGRGDTQYF.

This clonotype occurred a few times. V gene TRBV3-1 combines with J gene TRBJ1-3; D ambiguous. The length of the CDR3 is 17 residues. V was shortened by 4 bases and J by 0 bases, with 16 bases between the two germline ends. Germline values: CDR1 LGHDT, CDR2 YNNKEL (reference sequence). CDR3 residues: CASSPDLRYSSGNTIYF. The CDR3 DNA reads TGTGCCAGCAGCCCGGACTTGAGATACTCCTCTGGAAACACCATATATTTT. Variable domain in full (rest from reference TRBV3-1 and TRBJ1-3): DTAVSQTPKYLVTQMGNDKSIKCEQNLGHDTMYWYKQDSKKFLKIMFSYNNKELIINETVPNRFSPKSPDKAHLNLHINSLELGDSAVYFCASSPDLRYSSGNTIYFGEGSWLTVV.

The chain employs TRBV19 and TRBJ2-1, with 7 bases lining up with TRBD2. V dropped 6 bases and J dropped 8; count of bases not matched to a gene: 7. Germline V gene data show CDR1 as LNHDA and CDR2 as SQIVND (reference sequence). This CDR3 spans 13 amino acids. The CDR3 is CASSLAEGDEQFF. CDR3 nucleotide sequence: TGTGCCAGTAGCCTAGCGGAAGGGGATGAGCAGTTCTTC. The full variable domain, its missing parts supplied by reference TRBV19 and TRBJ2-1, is DGGITQSPKYLFRKEGQNVTLSCEQNLNHDAMYWYRQDPGQGLRLIYYSQIVNDFQKGDIAEGYSVSREKKESFPLTVTSAQKNPTAFYLCASSLAEGDEQFFGPGTRLTVL.

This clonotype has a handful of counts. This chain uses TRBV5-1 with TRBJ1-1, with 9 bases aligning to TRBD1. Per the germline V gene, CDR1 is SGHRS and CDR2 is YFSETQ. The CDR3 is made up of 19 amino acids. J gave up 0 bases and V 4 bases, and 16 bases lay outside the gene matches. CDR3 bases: TGCGCCAGCAGCCGGGACAGGGAAAAAGGTGGGTTCATGAACACTGAAGCTTTCTTT. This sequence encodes CASSRDREKGGFMNTEAFF. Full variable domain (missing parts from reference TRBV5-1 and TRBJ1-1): KAGVTQTPRYLIKTRGQQVTLSCSPISGHRSVSWYQQTPGQGLQFLFEYFSETQRNKGNFPGRFSGRQFSNSRSEMNVSTLELGDSALYLCASSRDREKGGFMNTEAFFGQGTRLTVV.

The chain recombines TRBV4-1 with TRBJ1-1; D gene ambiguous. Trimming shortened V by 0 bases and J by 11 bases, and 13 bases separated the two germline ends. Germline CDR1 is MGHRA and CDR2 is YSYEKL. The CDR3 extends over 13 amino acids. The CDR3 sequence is CASSQEGTRRAFF. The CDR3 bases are TGCGCCAGCAGCCAAGAGGGCACTCGGAGGGCTTTCTTT.

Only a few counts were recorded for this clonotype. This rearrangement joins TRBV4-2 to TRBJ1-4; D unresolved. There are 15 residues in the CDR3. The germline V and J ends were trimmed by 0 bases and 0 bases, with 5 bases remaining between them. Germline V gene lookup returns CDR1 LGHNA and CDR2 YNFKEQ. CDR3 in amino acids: CASSQDSTTNEKLFF. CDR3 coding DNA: TGTGCCAGCAGCCAAGACAGTACAACTAATGAAAAACTGTTTTTT.

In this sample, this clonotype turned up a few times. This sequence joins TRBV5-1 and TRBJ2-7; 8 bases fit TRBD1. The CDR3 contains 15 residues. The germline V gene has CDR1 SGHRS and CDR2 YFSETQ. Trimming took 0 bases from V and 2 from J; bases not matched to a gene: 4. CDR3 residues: CASSLAPGQAYEQYF. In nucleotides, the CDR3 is TGCGCCAGCAGCTTGGCTCCGGGACAGGCCTACGAGCAGTACTTC.

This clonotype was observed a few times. CDR3 residues: CASSYGLRENGYTF. CDR3 sequence (DNA): TGTGCCAGCAGTTATGGGCTTCGGGAAAATGGCTACACCTTC. The chain employs TRBV6-5 and TRBJ1-2; D is ambiguous. Looked up from germline, CDR1 is MNHEY and CDR2 is SVGAGI. The CDR3 spans 14 residues. Trimming took 3 bases from V and 6 from J, leaving 14 bases between them.

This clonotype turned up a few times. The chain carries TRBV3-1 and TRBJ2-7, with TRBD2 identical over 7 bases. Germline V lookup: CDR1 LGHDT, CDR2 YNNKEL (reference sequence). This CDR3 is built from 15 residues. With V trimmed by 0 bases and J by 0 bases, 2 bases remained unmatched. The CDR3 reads CASSQETSASYEQYF. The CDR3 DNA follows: TGTGCCAGCAGCCAAGAAACTAGCGCCTCCTACGAGCAGTACTTC.

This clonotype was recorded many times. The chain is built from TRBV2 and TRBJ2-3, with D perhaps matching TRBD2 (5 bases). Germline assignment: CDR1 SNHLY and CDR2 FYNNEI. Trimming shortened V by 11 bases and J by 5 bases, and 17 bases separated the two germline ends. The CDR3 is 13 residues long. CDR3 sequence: CAAPGRSRDTQYF. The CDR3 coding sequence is TGTGCCGCCCCGGGAAGGAGTCGAGATACGCAGTATTTT.

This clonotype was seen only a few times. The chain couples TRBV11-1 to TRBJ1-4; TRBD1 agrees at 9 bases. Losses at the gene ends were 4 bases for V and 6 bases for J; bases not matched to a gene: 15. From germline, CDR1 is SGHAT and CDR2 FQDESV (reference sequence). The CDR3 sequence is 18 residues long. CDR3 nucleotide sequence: TGTGCCAGCAGCTCCTTGTCCCGGGACAGGGTGTGGCATGAAAAACTGTTTTTT. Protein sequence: CASSSLSRDRVWHEKLFF.

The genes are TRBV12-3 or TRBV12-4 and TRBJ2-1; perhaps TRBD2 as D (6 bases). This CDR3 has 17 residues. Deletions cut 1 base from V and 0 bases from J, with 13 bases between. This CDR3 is CASSLGLVFSSYNEQFF. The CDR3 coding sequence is TGTGCCAGCAGTTTAGGACTAGTCTTTAGCTCCTACAATGAGCAGTTCTTC.

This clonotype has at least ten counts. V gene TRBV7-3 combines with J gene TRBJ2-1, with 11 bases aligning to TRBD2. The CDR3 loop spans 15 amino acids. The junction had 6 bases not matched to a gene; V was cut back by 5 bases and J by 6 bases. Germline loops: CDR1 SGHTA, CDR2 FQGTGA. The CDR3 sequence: CASSRLAGGLNEQFF. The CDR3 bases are TGTGCCAGCAGCCGATTAGCGGGAGGGCTCAATGAGCAGTTCTTC.

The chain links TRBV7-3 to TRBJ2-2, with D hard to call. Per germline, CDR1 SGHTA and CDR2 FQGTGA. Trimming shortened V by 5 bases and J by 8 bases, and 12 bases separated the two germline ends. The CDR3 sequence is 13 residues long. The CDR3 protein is CASSRSHTGELFF. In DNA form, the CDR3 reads TGTGCCAGCAGCCGAAGTCATACGGGGGAGCTGTTTTTT.

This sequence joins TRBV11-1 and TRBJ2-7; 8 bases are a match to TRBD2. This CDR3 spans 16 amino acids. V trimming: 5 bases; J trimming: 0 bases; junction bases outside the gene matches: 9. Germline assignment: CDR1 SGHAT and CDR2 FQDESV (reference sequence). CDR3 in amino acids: CASSRPREGSSYEQYF. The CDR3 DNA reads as TGTGCCAGCAGCCGGCCACGGGAGGGGTCCTCCTACGAGCAGTACTTC.

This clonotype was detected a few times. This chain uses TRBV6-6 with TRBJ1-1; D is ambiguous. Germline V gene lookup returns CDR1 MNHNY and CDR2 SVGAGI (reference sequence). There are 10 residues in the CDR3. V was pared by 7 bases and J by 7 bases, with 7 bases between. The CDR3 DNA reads TGTGCCAGCAATAACCTTGAAGCTTTCTTT. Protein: CASNNLEAFF.

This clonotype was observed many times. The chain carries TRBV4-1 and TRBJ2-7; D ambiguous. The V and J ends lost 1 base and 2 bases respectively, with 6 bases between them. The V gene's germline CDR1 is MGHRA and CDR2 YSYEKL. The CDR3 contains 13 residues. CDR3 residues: CASSQAWTYEQYF. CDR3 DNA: TGCGCCAGCAGCCAAGCATGGACCTACGAGCAGTACTTC.

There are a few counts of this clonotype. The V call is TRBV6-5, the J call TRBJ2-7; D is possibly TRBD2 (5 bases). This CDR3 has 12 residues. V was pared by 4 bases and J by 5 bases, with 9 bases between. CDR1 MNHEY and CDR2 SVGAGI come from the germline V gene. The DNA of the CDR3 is TGTGCCAGCAGTTCACTAGGGCACGAGCAGTACTTC. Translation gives CASSSLGHEQYF.

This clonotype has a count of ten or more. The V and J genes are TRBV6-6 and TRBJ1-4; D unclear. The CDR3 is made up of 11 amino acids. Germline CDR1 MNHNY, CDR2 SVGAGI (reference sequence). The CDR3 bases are TGTGGGGCAGGTTCTAATGAAAAACTGTTTTTT. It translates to CGAGSNEKLFF.

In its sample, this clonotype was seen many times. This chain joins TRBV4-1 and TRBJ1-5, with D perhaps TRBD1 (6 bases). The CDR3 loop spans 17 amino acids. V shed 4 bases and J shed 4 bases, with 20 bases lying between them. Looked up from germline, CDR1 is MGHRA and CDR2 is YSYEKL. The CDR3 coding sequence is TGCGCCAGCAGCCGCGCTCTCGCCTACAGGGAAAATCAGCCCCAGCATTTT. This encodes CASSRALAYRENQPQHF.

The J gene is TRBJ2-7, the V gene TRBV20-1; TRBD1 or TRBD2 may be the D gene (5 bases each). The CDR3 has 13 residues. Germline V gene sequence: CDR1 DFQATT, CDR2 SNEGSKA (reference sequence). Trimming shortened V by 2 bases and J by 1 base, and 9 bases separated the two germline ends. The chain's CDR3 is CSARQGRSYEQYF. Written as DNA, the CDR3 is TGCAGTGCTAGACAGGGACGGTCCTACGAGCAGTACTTC.

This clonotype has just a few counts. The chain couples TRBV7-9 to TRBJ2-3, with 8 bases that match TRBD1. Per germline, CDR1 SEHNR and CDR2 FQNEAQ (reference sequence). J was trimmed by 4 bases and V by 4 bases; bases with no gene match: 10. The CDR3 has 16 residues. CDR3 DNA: TGTGCCAGCAGCTCAAGGGACAGGCTCAGGGCAGATACGCAGTATTTT. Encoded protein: CASSSRDRLRADTQYF.

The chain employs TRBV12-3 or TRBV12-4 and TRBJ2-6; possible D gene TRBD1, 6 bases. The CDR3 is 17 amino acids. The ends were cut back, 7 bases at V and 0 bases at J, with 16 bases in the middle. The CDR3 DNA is TGTGCCAGCACCCCGACAGGTTCCTACTCTGGGGCCAACGTCCTGACTTTC. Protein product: CASTPTGSYSGANVLTF.

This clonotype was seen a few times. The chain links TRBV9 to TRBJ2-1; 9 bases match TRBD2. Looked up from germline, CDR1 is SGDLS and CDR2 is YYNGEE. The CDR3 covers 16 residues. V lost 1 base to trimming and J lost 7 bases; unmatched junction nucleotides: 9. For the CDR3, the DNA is TGTGCCAGCAGCGTATGGGGCGGGAGGGCCGAAAATGAGCAGTTCTTC. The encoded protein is CASSVWGGRAENEQFF.

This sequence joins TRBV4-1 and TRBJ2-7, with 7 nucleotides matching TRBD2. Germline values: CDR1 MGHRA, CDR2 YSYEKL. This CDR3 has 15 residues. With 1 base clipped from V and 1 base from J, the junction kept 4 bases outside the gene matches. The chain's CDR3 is CASSQAWRESYEQYF. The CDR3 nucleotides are TGCGCCAGCAGCCAAGCTTGGCGGGAGTCCTACGAGCAGTACTTC.

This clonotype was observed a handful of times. CDR3 nucleotides: TGCGCCAGCAGCGTAAGCGGGAGTAATGAGCAGTTCTTC. This encodes CASSVSGSNEQFF. The rearrangement uses TRBV5-1 and TRBJ2-1; 8 nucleotides align to TRBD2. The CDR3 is 13 amino acids. J was trimmed by 7 bases and V by 4 bases; bases with no gene match: 4. Germline V gene data show CDR1 as SGHRS and CDR2 as YFSETQ.

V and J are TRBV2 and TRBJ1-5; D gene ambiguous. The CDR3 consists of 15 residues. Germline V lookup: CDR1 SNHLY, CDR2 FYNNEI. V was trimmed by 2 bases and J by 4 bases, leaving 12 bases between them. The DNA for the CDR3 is TGTGCCAGCAGTGAATTGGTGCGGCAGAATCAGCCCCAGCATTTT. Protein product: CASSELVRQNQPQHF.

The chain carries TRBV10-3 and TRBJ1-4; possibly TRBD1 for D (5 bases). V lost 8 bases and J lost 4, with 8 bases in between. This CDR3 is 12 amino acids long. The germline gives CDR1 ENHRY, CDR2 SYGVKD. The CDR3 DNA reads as TGTGCCATCGGGGCCCTTAATGAAAAACTGTTTTTT. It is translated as CAIGALNEKLFF.